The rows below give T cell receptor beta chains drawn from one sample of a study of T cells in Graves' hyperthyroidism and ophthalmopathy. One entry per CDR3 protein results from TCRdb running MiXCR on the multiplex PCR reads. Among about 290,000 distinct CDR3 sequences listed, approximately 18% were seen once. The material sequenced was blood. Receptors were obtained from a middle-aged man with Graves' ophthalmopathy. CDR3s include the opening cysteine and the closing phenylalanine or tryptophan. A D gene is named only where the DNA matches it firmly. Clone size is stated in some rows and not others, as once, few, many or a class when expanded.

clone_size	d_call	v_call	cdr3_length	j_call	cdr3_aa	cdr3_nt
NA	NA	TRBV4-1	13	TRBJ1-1	CASTMPGNTEAFF	TGCGCCAGCACTATGCCGGGGAACACTGAAGCTTTCTTT
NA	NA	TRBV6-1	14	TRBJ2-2	CASSEAVVPGELFF	TGTGCCAGCAGTGAAGCAGTTGTTCCCGGGGAGCTGTTTTTT
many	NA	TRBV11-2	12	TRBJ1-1	CASSFPDGEAFF	TGTGCCAGCAGCTTCCCCGACGGTGAAGCTTTCTTT
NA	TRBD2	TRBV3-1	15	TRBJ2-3	CASSQIAGATDTQYF	TGTGCCAGCAGCCAAATAGCGGGAGCCACAGATACGCAGTATTTT
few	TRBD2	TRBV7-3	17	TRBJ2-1	CASSETSGRGGKNEQFF	TGTGCCAGCAGCGAGACTAGCGGGAGGGGGGGTAAGAATGAGCAGTTCTTC
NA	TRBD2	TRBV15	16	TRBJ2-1	CATSRGLAGGYNEQFF	TGTGCCACCAGCAGGGGACTAGCGGGAGGATACAATGAGCAGTTCTTC
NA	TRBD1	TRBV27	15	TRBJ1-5	CASSPRQGQNQPQHF	TGTGCCAGCAGTCCTAGACAGGGCCAGAATCAGCCCCAGCATTTT
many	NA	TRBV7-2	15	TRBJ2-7	CASSFYRAPSYEQYF	TGTGCCAGCAGCTTCTACAGGGCCCCCTCCTACGAGCAGTACTTC
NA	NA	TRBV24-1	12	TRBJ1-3	CATSDLGNTIYF	TGTGCCACCAGTGATTTGGGGAACACCATATATTTT
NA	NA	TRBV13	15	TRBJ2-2	CASSLLRFIDGELFF	TGTGCCAGCAGCCTTTTACGATTTATAGACGGGGAGCTGTTTTTT
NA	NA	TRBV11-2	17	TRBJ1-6	CASSFFLKSSYNSPLHF	TGTGCCAGCAGCTTTTTTTTGAAGAGCTCCTATAATTCACCCCTCCACTTT